The TCR beta chain under discussion was sequenced for a study of T-cell reconstitution after alpha-beta-depleted transplantation in children. This clonotype was detected a few times. The V end lost 4 bases, the J end lost 8 bases, and 14 bases lay between the germline ends. The germline gives CDR1 MNHEY, CDR2 SVGAGI. This CDR3 comprises 13 residues. This sample's TCRbeta library carried unique molecular identifier barcodes. A single record per CDR3 protein comes from TCRdb applying MiXCR to the PCR reads. The data contain some 100,000 distinct CDR3 sequences, 20% to 30% of them singletons. Sequenced here: PBMCs, sampled before TCRalphabeta/CD19-depleted stem cell transplant. This TCR was sampled from a boy younger than 10 with acute lymphoblastic leukemia, due to receive a stem cell transplant. The V call is TRBV6-5, the J call TRBJ1-2; no clear D. CDR3 residues: CASSWTPREGYTF. DNA for the CDR3: TGTGCCAGCAGTTGGACTCCTCGGGAGGGCTACACCTTC.